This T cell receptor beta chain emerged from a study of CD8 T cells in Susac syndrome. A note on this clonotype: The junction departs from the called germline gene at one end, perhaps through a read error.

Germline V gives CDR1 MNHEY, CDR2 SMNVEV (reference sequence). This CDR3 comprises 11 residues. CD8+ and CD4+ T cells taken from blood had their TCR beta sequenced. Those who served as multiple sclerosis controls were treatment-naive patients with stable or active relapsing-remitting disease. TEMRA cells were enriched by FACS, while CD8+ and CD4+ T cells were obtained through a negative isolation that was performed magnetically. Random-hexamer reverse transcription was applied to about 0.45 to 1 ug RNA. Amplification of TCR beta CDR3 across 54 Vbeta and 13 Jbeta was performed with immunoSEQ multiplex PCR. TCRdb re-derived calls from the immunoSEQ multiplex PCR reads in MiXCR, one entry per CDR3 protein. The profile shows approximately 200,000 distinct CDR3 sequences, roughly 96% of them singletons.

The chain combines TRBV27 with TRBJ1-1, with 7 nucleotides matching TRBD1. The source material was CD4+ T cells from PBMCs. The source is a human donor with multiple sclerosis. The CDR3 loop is CASPQRGLGIF. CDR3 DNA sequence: TGTGCCAGCCCCCAGAGGGGGCTCGGGATCTTT.